This T cell receptor (beta chain) was obtained from a study of regulatory T cells in long-lasting Graves disease. Time point indicated: newly diagnosed GD, antithyroid drugs for less than 3 months. RNA extracted from PBMCs served as the sequencing template. Trimming removed 0 bases at V and 0 bases at J, with 5 bases between. CDR1 and CDR2 from the germline V gene are SGDLS and YYNGEE. The CDR3 covers 14 residues. Building the TCR beta libraries relied on iRepertoire HTBI primers, and CDR3 regions underwent Arm-PCR. TCRdb re-derived calls from the multiplex PCR reads in MiXCR, one entry per CDR3 protein. The top ten hold approximately 12% of the sample, which has fewer than 650,000 distinct CDR3 sequences, more than 15% seen once. This clonotype was detected many times. These data are also associated with another study on T cells in Graves' hyperthyroidism and ophthalmopathy. That study adds: Using the HTBI primer set, a first-round RT-PCR was run on the TCR CDR3. In validation, the model predicted ophthalmopathy. These predictions came a median about 6.2 months before onset.

This TCR was sampled from a man in his late teens or twenties with Graves disease. The specimen comprised peripheral blood mononuclear cells (PBMCs), sampled at new diagnosis, from a patient treated with antithyroid drugs. The chain carries TRBV9 and TRBJ2-3, with D uncertain. The CDR3 sequence is CASSVVPSTDTQYF. The CDR3 nucleotides read TGTGCCAGCAGCGTAGTACCTAGCACAGATACGCAGTATTTT.